The 27 T cell receptor beta chains below were found in one sample sequenced in a study of shared T cell receptors in the human thymus. Libraries were prepared by immunoSEQ multiplex PCR; TCRdb keeps only in-frame clonotypes and omits some of them. The sample records over 65,000 clones, over 90% being singletons. Sequenced sample: thymocytes. These receptor sequences come from a human donor.

This sequence joins TRBV2 and TRBJ2-4; D perhaps matches TRBD1 (8 bases). CDR3 length: 15 amino acids. Trimming removed 5 bases from V and 6 bases from J, with 17 bases in between. Germline V gene sequence: CDR1 SNHLY, CDR2 FYNNEI. The DNA for the CDR3 is TGTGCCAGCAGTCCCCGGACAGGGAGGGGAAACATTCAGTACTTC. This codes for CASSPRTGRGNIQYF.

The chain employs TRBV4-3 and TRBJ2-3; TRBD2 aligns across 9 bases. The CDR3 has 20 residues. CDR1 is LGHNA, CDR2 YSLEER, per germline. V dropped 4 bases and J dropped 3; count of bases not matched to a gene: 20. This CDR3 is CASSRRYLGLAKSVTDTQYF. The CDR3 bases are TGCGCCAGCAGCCGGAGGTACCTCGGACTAGCGAAATCTGTGACAGATACGCAGTATTTT.

The chain employs TRBV10-3 and TRBJ2-1; 8 bases align to TRBD1. Trimming cost V 3 bases and J 10 bases; bases outside gene matches: 14. The germline V gene encodes CDR1 ENHRY and CDR2 SYGVKD. There are 16 residues in the CDR3. The CDR3 spells CAISDAGTGGSREQFF. The DNA of the CDR3 is TGTGCCATCAGTGACGCCGGGACAGGCGGGTCCAGAGAGCAGTTCTTC.

The rearrangement links TRBV7-6 to TRBJ2-7; TRBD1 aligns across 9 bases. Germline V gene sequence: CDR1 SGHVS, CDR2 FNYEAQ. With V trimmed by 4 bases and J by 5 bases, 15 bases remained unmatched. This CDR3 is built from 17 residues. CDR3 protein: CASSSLIRDRESDEQYF. For the CDR3, the DNA is TGTGCCAGCAGCTCCTTGATCCGGGACAGGGAATCGGACGAGCAGTACTTC.

The chain has TRBV7-2 and TRBJ2-7, with 12 bases aligning to TRBD2. Losses at the gene ends were 6 bases for V and 7 bases for J; bases not matched to a gene: 10. The CDR3 contains 15 residues. Germline assignment: CDR1 SGHTA and CDR2 FQGNSA. CDR3 region: CASRYTSGRLGEQYF. The DNA for the CDR3 is TGTGCCAGCAGGTACACTAGCGGGAGGCTGGGGGAGCAGTACTTC.

This chain joins TRBV19 and TRBJ2-6; D tentatively fits TRBD1 or TRBD2 (5 bases each). This CDR3 comprises 16 residues. CDR1 and CDR2 from the germline V gene are LNHDA and SQIVND (reference sequence). Trimming removed 5 bases at V and 1 base at J, with 12 bases between. In nucleotides, the CDR3 is TGTGCCAGTAGTTCCCGGGGCGTTTCTGGGGCCAACGTCCTGACTTTC. Its protein product is CASSSRGVSGANVLTF.

The genes are TRBV4-2 and TRBJ2-1; tentatively, D is TRBD1 (5 bases). Trimming shortened V by 0 bases and J by 6 bases, and 24 bases separated the two germline ends. The CDR3 has 19 amino acids. CDR1 is LGHNA, CDR2 YNFKEQ, per germline. Here the CDR3 DNA reads TGTGCCAGCAGCCAAGATCTAAAAGGTATAGGGGCCGGGTGCAATGAGCAGTTCTTC. Translating gives CASSQDLKGIGAGCNEQFF.

The chain is built from TRBV7-9 and TRBJ2-1; the D call may be TRBD1 or TRBD2 (5 bases each). Trimming took off 4 bases at V and 5 bases at J, with 15 bases between the two ends. The CDR3 covers 15 residues. Germline CDR1 SEHNR, CDR2 FQNEAQ (reference sequence). In DNA form, the CDR3 reads TGTGCCAGCAGCTCACCGGGACGCATCAACAATGAGCAGTTCTTC. Encoded protein: CASSSPGRINNEQFF.

The rearrangement joins TRBV6-1 to TRBJ2-1, with D possibly being TRBD2 (6 bases). V was shortened by 1 base and J by 3 bases, with 10 bases between the two germline ends. CDR3 length: 15 amino acids. The germline V gene encodes CDR1 MNHNS and CDR2 SASEGT. The CDR3 spells CASSEGRADYNEQFF. The CDR3 DNA is TGTGCCAGCAGTGAAGGGAGGGCAGACTACAATGAGCAGTTCTTC.

V and J are TRBV18 and TRBJ2-7, with 12 bases that match TRBD2. The CDR3 sequence is 16 residues long. Germline CDR1 is KGHSH and CDR2 is LQKENI. V gave up 2 bases and J gave up 2 bases; unmatched junction bases: 4. The CDR3 sequence is CASSPNLAGGTYEQYF. CDR3 nucleotides: TGTGCCAGCTCACCAAATCTAGCGGGAGGGACCTACGAGCAGTACTTC.

CDR3 DNA: TGTGCCAGCAGCTCCGCACCGATTCACAGGTCCACTGAAGCTTTCTTT. Its protein is CASSSAPIHRSTEAFF. This chain links TRBV7-9 with TRBJ1-1; possibly TRBD1 for D (5 bases). The length of the CDR3 is 16 residues. Germline CDR1 SEHNR, CDR2 FQNEAQ (reference sequence). The V end was cut by 4 bases, the J end by 4 bases, with 19 bases between.

The DNA of the CDR3 is TGTGCCAGCAGTTACGAGACGGGATACACTGAAGCTTTCTTT. Residues: CASSYETGYTEAFF. The chain has TRBV6-5 and TRBJ1-1; D is ambiguous. Trimming removed 2 bases from V and 3 bases from J, with 10 bases in between. This CDR3 has 14 residues. Germline V CDR1 and CDR2: MNHEY, SVGAGI.

The V gene is TRBV4-3, the J gene TRBJ1-1; TRBD1 matches at 10 bases. V lost 0 bases to trimming and J lost 5 bases; unmatched junction nucleotides: 3. The CDR3 is 15 residues long. Germline lookup yields CDR1 LGHNA and CDR2 YSLEER. The CDR3 DNA sequence: TGCGCCAGCAGCCAAGATAGGGACAGGGGTACTGAAGCTTTCTTT. Its translation is CASSQDRDRGTEAFF.

The chain links TRBV5-1 to TRBJ2-7; D call uncertain. Germline V gene lookup returns CDR1 SGHRS and CDR2 YFSETQ. The CDR3 loop spans 14 amino acids. Trimming removed 2 bases from V and 6 bases from J, with 15 bases in between. The CDR3 protein is CASSLRRTGGEQYF. CDR3 bases: TGCGCCAGCAGCTTACGACGAACCGGTGGCGAGCAGTACTTC.

CDR3 region: CASSLGPGPKYNEQFF. DNA for the CDR3: TGCGCCAGCAGCTTGGGGCCGGGACCTAAGTACAATGAGCAGTTCTTC. V gene TRBV5-1 combines with J gene TRBJ2-1; TRBD1 or TRBD2 may be the D gene (5 bases each). The germline CDR1 and CDR2 sequences are SGHRS and YFSETQ. Trimming shortened V by 0 bases and J by 4 bases, and 14 bases separated the two germline ends. CDR3 length: 16 residues.

The chain combines TRBV18 with TRBJ1-3, with unresolved D. The CDR3 contains 17 residues. The V gene's germline CDR1 is KGHSH and CDR2 LQKENI. The V and J ends lost 4 bases and 0 bases respectively, with 16 bases between them. CDR3 DNA sequence: TGTGCCAGCTCACGGGCGCGGCAGGTTAACTCTGGAAACACCATATATTTT. It yields the protein CASSRARQVNSGNTIYF.

V and J are TRBV9 and TRBJ1-2; D gene uncertain. This CDR3 region has 16 residues. CDR1 is SGDLS and CDR2 is YYNGEE in the germline V gene. V lost 4 bases and J lost 6, with 22 bases in between. CDR3 DNA: TGTGCCAGCAGCTCACCGTCAGCTTCCCAGCGCAATGGCTACACCTTC. It encodes CASSSPSASQRNGYTF.

This chain links TRBV2 with TRBJ2-7, with 15 bases lining up with TRBD2. The germline gives CDR1 SNHLY, CDR2 FYNNEI. The CDR3 has 16 amino acids. J gave up 2 bases and V 8 bases, and 7 bases lay outside the gene matches. CDR3 sequence reads: CASGPGLAGGTYEQYF. For the CDR3, the DNA is TGTGCCAGCGGCCCTGGACTAGCGGGGGGGACCTACGAGCAGTACTTC.

The chain uses TRBV27 and TRBJ1-2; D perhaps matches TRBD1 (5 bases). Germline CDR1 reads MNHEY; CDR2 reads SMNVEV (reference sequence). Trimming left V 6 bases short and J 1 base short, with 9 bases between. CDR3 length equals 13 residues. CDR3 amino acids: CASSRGGNYGYTF. The CDR3 region has the DNA TGTGCCAGCAGCCGTGGGGGTAACTATGGCTACACCTTC.

This rearrangement joins TRBV2 to TRBJ2-1, with D perhaps TRBD1 or TRBD2 (5 bases each). In germline, CDR1 is SNHLY, CDR2 FYNNEI. With 11 bases removed from V and 5 bases from J, the gap between germline ends came to 13 bases. The CDR3 contains 12 residues. The CDR3 protein is CAGDVHNNEQFF. DNA of the CDR3: TGTGCCGGGGACGTACATAACAATGAGCAGTTCTTC.

The chain combines TRBV11-3 with TRBJ2-1; D unresolved. This CDR3 contains 13 residues. V lost 4 bases and J 4 bases, leaving 8 bases between the germline ends. Per germline, CDR1 SGHNT and CDR2 YENEEA. CDR3 bases: TGTGCCAGCAGCTCTCAGGTGTACAATGAGCAGTTCTTC. Its translation is CASSSQVYNEQFF. Based on the CDR3 plus reference TRBV11-3 and TRBJ2-1, the full variable domain is EAGVVQSPRYKIIEKKQPVAFWCNPISGHNTLYWYLQNLGQGPELLIRYENEEAVDDSQLPKDRFSAERLKGVDSTLKIQPAELGDSAVYLCASSSQVYNEQFFGPGTRLTVL.

CDR3 residues: CASSFGTGFYNSPLHF. CDR3 nucleotides: TGTGCCAGCAGCTTCGGGACCGGGTTTTATAATTCACCCCTCCACTTT. The rearrangement links TRBV7-6 to TRBJ1-6, with D possibly matching TRBD1 (5 bases). The length of the CDR3 is 16 residues. CDR1 is SGHVS, CDR2 FNYEAQ, per germline. V lost 3 bases and J lost 4, with 13 bases in between.

This clone was recorded once. This chain connects TRBV5-6 to TRBJ2-5; D gene unclear. Germline V CDR1 and CDR2: SGHDT, YYEEEE. The CDR3 runs to 14 residues. Trimming cost V 9 bases and J 5 bases, with 20 bases left between them. The CDR3 here is CATFPHLLRETQYF. CDR3 coding DNA: TGTGCCACCTTCCCGCATTTACTCCGGGAGACCCAGTACTTC.

The chain links TRBV23-1 to TRBJ2-1; D possibly corresponds to TRBD1 (6 bases). TRBV23-1 is an open reading frame, and its role is uncertain. This CDR3 contains 18 residues. V lost 0 bases and J lost 3, with 18 bases in between. The CDR3 sequence: CASSQSVACTGSYNEQFF. The CDR3 coding sequence is TGCGCCAGCAGTCAATCAGTTGCGTGCACAGGGAGCTACAATGAGCAGTTCTTC.

The genes are TRBV10-1 and TRBJ2-1; D possibly corresponds to TRBD1 (5 bases). Per germline, CDR1 WNHNN and CDR2 SYGVQD (reference sequence). This CDR3 contains 17 residues. V was trimmed by 6 bases and J by 4 bases, leaving 22 bases between them. The CDR3: CASSPRQPIHFYNEQFF. DNA for the CDR3: TGCGCCAGCAGCCCAAGACAGCCTATACACTTTTACAATGAGCAGTTCTTC.

The chain uses TRBV29-1 and TRBJ1-1, with a tentative D call TRBD1 (6 bases). The germline V gene encodes CDR1 SQVTM and CDR2 ANQGSEA. The V and J ends lost 6 bases and 7 bases respectively, with 15 bases between them. The CDR3 spans 12 residues. CDR3 sequence (DNA): TGCAGCGTCTGGAGGGGGTCTGGTGAAGCTTTCTTT. Protein: CSVWRGSGEAFF. The variable domain in full, with the rest retrieved from reference TRBV29-1 and TRBJ1-1, is SAVISQKPSRDICQRGTSLTIQCQVDSQVTMMFWYRQQPGQSLTLIATANQGSEATYESGFVIDKFPISRPNLTFSTLTVSNMSPEDSSIYLCSVWRGSGEAFFGQGTRLTVV.

The chain is built from TRBV21-1 and TRBJ1-5. TRBV21-1 is a known pseudogene. CDR3 length: 17 residues. The CDR3 coding sequence is TGTGCCAGCAGCAAAGAACGGGGAGCCGGAGAAAATCAGCCCCAGCATTTT. It encodes CASSKERGAGENQPQHF.